One T cell receptor (beta chain) is described in this entry. Its cognate antigen is unknown. TCRdb itself ran the 5' RACE reads through MiXCR, one entry per CDR3 protein. The sample comprises 190,000 or so distinct CDR3 sequences, about 22% of which are singletons, and around 23% rests with the top ten. The CDR3 length is 13 residues. In germline, CDR1 is KGHDR, CDR2 SFDVKD. With 1 base removed from V and 4 bases from J, the gap between germline ends came to 6 bases. The sample originates from a study of T-cell memory formation after mild COVID-19. Study background: Across donors, TCR clusters were largely donor specific.

Overall study results and limits: CD8+ contracting clones occupied EMRA, while CD4+ ones occupied mainly CM and EM. Cross-reactive memory appears to have joined, as suggested by some responding clones showing up in pre-infection memory.

Sequencing used PBMCs or a T cell subset sorted from them (not recorded which). This receptor was identified in an adult woman who had mild COVID-19 (a few samples of this study predate the infection). Cell type and time point are not known. The chain has TRBV24-1 and TRBJ2-5; D remains unclear. CDR3 bases: TGTGCCACCAGTGATTTCGGTGGAGAGACCCAGTACTTC. This gives the protein CATSDFGGETQYF.